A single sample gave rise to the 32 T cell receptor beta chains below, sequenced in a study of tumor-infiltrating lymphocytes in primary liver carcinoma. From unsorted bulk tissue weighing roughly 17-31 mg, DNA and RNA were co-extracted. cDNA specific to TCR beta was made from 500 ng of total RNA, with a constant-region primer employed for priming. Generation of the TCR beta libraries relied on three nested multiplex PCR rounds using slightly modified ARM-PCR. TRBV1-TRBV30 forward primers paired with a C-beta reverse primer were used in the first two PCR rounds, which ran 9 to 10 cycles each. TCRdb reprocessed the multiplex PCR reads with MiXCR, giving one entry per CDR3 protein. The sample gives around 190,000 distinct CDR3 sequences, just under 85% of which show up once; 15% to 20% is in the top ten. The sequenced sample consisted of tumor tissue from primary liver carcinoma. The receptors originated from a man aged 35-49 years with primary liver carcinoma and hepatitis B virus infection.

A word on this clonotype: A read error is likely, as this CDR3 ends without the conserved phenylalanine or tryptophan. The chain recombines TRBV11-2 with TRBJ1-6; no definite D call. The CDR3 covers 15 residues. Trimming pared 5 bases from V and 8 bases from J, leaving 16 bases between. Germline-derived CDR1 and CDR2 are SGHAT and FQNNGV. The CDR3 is CASSREDRAYSPLHS. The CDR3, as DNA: TGTGCCAGCAGCCGCGAGGATAGGGCCTATTCACCCCTCCACTCT.

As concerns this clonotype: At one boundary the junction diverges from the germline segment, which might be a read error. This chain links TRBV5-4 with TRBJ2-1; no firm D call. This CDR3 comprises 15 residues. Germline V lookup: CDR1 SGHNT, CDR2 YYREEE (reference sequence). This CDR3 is CASSLILGTYNEQSF. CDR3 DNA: TGTGCAAGCAGCTTGATTCTCGGAACCTACAATGAGCAGTCCTTC.

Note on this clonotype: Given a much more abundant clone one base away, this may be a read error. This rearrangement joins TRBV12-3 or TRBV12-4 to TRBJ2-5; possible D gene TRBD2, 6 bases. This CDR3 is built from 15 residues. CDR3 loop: CTSSLLSGPLIAQYF. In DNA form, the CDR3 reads TGTACCAGCAGTTTATTGAGCGGGCCCCTAATTGCCCAGTACTTC.

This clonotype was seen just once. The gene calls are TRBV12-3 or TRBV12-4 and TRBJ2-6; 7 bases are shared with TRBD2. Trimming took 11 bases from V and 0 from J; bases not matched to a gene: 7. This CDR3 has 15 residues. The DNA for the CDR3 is TGTGCCCGGGGGGATAGGAGCTCTGGGGCCAACGTCCTGACTTTC. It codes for CARGDRSSGANVLTF.

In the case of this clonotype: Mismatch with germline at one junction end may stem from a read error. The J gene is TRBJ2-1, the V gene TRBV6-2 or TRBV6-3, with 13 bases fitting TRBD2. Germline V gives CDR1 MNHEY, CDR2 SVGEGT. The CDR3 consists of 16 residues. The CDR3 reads CASRPRTSGSTNEQSF. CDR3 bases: TGTGCCAGCAGACCCAGGACTAGCGGGAGTACCAATGAGCAGTCCTTC.

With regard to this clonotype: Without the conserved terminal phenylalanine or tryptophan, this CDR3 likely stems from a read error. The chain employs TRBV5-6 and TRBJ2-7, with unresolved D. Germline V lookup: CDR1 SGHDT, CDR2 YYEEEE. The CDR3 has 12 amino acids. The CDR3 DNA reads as TGTGTCAGCAGTCTAATACCCCACGAGCAGTACTTA. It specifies CVSSLIPHEQYL.

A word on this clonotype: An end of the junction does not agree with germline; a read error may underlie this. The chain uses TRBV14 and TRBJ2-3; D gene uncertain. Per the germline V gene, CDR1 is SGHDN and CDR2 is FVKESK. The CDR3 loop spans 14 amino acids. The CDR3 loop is CAISLTGGADTQYF. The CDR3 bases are TGTGCCATCAGCCTGACTGGCGGCGCCGATACGCAGTATTTT.

The CDR3 sequence: CATRSSWDSSYEQYF. The CDR3 DNA sequence: TGTGCCACCAGGTCATCCTGGGACTCCTCCTACGAGCAGTACTTC. V and J are TRBV11-1 and TRBJ2-7, with a tentative D call TRBD2 (6 bases). Germline loops: CDR1 SGHAT, CDR2 FQDESV (reference sequence). The CDR3 spans 15 residues. Trimming took off 10 bases at V and 0 bases at J, with 19 bases between the two ends. Based on the CDR3 plus reference TRBV11-1 and TRBJ2-7, the full variable domain is EAEVAQSPRYKITEKSQAVAFWCDPISGHATLYWYRQILGQGPELLVQFQDESVVDDSQLPKDRFSAERLKGVDSTLKIQPAELGDSAMYLCATRSSWDSSYEQYFGPGTRLTVT.

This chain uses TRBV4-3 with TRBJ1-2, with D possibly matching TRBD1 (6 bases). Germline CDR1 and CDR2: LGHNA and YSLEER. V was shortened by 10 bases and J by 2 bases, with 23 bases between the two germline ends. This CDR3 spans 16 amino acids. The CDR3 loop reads CANNHAGAGRNYGYTF. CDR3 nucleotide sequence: TGCGCCAACAACCATGCAGGGGCAGGGAGGAACTATGGCTACACCTTC.

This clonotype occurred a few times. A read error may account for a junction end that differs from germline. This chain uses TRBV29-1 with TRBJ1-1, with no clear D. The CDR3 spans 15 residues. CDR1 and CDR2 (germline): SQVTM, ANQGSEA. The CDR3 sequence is CSGVPGWAMNTEAFF. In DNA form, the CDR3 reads TGCAGCGGAGTCCCAGGTTGGGCCATGAATACTGAAGCTTTCTTT.

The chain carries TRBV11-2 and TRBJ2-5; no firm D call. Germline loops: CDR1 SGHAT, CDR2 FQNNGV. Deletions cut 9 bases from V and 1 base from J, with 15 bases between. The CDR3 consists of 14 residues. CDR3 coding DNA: TGTGCCAGTATCTCGGTACAGCCCCAAGAGACCCAGTACTTC. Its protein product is CASISVQPQETQYF. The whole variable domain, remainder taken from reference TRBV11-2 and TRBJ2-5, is EAGVAQSPRYKIIEKRQSVAFWCNPISGHATLYWYQQILGQGPKLLIQFQNNGVVDDSQLPKDRFSAERLKGVDSTLKIQPAKLEDSAVYLCASISVQPQETQYFGPGTRLLVL.

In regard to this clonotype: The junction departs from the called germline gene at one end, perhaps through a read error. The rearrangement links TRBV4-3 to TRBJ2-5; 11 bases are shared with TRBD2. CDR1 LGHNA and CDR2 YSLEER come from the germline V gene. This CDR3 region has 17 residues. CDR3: CTSSQAASGRTGESKYF. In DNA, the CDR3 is TGCACCAGCAGCCAAGCGGCTAGCGGGAGGACTGGTGAGAGCAAGTACTTC.

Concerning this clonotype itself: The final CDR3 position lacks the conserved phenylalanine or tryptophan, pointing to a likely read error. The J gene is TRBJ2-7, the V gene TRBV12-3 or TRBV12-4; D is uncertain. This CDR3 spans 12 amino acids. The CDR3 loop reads CASNPQDHEQYL. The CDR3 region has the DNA TGTGCCAGCAATCCTCAGGACCACGAACAGTACTTA.

This CDR3 is CTNSAPVEQYF. The CDR3, as DNA: TGTACCAACAGTGCCCCGGTCGAGCAGTACTTC. V gene TRBV28 combines with J gene TRBJ2-7; D remains unclear. CDR3 length: 11 amino acids. Germline V gene data show CDR1 as MDHEN and CDR2 as SYDVKM.

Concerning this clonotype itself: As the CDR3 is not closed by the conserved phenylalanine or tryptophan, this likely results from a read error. CDR3 amino acids: CASSAVAGWVNDEQFL. In DNA, the CDR3 is TGTGCCAGTAGTGCCGTAGCTGGATGGGTAAACGATGAGCAGTTCTTA. This rearrangement joins TRBV14 to TRBJ2-1; D not certain. Trimming pared 9 bases from V and 8 bases from J, leaving 26 bases between. Per the germline V gene, CDR1 is SGHDN and CDR2 is FVKESK. This CDR3 contains 16 residues.

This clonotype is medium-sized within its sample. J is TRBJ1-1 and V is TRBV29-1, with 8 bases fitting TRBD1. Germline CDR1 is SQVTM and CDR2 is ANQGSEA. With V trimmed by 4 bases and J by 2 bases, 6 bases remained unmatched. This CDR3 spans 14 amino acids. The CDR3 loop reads CSVARQGSNTEAFF. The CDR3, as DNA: TGCAGCGTTGCAAGACAGGGGTCTAACACTGAAGCTTTCTTT.

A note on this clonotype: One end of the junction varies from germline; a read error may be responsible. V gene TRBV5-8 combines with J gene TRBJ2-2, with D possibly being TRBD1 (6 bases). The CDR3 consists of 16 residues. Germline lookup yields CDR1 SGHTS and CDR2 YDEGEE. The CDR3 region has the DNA TGTGCCAGCAGCTTGTCAGGGGCTCAGAACGCCGGGGAGCTGTTTTTT. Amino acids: CASSLSGAQNAGELFF.

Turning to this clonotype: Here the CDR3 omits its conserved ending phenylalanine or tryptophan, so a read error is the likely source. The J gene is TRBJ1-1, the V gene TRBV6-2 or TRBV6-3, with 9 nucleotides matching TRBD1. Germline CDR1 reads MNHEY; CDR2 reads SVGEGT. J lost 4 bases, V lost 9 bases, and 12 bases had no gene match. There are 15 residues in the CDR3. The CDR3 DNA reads TGTGCCAGGAGTGAACAGGGGGCGAGGAGCACTGAAGCTTTCTAT. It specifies CARSEQGARSTEAFY.

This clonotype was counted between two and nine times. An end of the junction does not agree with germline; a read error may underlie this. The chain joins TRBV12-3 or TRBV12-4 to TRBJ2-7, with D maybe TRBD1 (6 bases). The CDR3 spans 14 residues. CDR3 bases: TGTGCTAGCAGTCCCAGACAGGTCTCCTACAAGCAGTACTTC. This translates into CASSPRQVSYKQYF.

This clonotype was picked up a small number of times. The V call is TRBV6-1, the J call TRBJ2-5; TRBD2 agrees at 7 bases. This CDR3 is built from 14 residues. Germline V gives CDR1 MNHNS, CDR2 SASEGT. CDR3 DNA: TGTGTCAGTAGTGCAGGACTAGTCCAGGAGACCCAGTACTTC. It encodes CVSSAGLVQETQYF.

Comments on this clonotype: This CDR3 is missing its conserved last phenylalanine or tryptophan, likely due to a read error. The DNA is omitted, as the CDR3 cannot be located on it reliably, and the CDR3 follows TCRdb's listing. The CDR3 here is CASRSGFLDYEQYY. This chain uses TRBV6-5 with TRBJ2-7; TRBD2 is the table's D call and was not checked against the DNA. The CDR3 is 14 amino acids in total, end residues counted. The V gene's germline CDR1 is MNHEY and CDR2 SVGAGI.

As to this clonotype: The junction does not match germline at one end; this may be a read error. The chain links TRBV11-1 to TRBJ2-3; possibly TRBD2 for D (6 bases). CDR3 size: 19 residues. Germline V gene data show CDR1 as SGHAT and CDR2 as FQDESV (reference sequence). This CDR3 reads CASSSGGGSVGVRTDTHYF. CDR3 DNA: TGTGCCAGCAGCTCTGGGGGAGGCTCTGTTGGAGTCCGCACAGATACGCATTATTTT.

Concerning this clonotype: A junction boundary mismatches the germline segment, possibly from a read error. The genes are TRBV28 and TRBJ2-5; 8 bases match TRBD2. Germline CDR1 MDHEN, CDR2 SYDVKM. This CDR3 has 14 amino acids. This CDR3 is CATSSPSGFETRYF. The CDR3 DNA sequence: TGTGCCACCAGCTCGCCTAGCGGGTTTGAGACCCGGTACTTC.

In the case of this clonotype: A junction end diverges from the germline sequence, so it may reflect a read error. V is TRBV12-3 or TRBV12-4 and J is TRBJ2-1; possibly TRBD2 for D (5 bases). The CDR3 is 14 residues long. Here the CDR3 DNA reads TGTGTCAGCAGTCCTGCGGGTGGCTTCAATGTGCAGTTCTTC. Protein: CVSSPAGGFNVQFF.

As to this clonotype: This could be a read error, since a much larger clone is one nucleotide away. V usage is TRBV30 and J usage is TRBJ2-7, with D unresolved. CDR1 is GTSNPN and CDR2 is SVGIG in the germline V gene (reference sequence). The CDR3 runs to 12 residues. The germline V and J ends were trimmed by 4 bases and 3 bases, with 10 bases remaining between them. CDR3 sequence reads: CAWTRALYEQYF. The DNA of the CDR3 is TGTGCCTGGACAAGGGCCCTCTACGAGCAGTACTTC.

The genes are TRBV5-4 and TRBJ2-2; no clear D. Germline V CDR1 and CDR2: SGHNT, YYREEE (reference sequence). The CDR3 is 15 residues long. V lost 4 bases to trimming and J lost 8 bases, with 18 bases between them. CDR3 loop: CASSRMTARTGELFF. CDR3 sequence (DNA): TGTGCCAGCAGCCGAATGACGGCCCGCACTGGGGAGCTGTTTTTT.

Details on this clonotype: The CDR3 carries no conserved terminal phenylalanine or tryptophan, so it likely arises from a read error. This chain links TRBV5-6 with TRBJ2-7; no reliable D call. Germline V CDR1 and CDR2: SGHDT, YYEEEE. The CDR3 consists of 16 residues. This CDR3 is CANSPTPMGEAYEQYL. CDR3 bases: TGTGCCAACAGCCCCACCCCCATGGGCGAGGCCTACGAGCAGTACTTA.

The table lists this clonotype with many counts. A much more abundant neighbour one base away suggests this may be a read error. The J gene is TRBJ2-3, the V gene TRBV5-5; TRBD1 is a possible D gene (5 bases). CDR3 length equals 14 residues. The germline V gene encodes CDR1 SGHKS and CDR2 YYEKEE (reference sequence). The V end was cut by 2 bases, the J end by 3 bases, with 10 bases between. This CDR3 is CASSFTGQTDTQYF. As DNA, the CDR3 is TGTGCCAGCAGCTTCACAGGTCAAACAGATACGCAGTATTTT.

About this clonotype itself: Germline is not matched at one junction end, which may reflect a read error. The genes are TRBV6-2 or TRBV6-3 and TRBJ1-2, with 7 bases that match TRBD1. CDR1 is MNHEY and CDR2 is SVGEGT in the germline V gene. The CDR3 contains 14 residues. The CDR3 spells CASRRQGANFGYTF. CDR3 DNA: TGTGCCAGTAGAAGACAGGGCGCAAACTTTGGCTACACCTTC.

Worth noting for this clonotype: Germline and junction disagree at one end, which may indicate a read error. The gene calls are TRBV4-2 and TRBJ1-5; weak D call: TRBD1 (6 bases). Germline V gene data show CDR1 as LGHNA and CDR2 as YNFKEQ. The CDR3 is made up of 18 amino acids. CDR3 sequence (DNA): TGTGCCAGCAGCGCCCACCTACGAGGAGGCACAGGGCCTCAGCCTCAGCATTTT. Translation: CASSAHLRGGTGPQPQHF.

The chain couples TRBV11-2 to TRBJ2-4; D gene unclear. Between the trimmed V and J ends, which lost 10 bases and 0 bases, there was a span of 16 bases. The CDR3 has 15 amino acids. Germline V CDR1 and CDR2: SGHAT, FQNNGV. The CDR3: CATTTSAVAKNIQYF. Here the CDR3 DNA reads TGTGCCACTACCACCTCGGCGGTAGCCAAAAACATTCAGTACTTC.

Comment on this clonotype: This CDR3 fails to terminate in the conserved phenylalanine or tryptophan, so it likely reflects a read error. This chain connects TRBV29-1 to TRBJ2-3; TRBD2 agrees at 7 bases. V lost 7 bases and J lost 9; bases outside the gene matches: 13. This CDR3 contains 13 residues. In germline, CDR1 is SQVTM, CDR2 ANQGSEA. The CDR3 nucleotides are TGCAGCGGAGCGGGACCGTCCATCCTGACGCAGTATATT. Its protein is CSGAGPSILTQYI.